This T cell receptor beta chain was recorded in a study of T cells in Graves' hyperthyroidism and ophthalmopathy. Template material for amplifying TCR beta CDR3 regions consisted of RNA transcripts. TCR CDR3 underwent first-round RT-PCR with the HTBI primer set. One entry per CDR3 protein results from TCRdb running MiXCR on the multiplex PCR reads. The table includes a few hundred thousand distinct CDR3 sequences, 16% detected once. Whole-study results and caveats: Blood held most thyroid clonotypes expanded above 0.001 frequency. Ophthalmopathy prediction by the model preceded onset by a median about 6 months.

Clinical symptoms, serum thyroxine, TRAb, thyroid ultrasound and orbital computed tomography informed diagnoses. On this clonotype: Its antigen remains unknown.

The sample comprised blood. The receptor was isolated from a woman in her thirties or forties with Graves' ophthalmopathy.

In DNA, the CDR3 is TGCGCCAGCAGCTTGACTCCTAGCGGGACCTCGAACACCGGGGAGCTGTTTTTT. Amino acids: CASSLTPSGTSNTGELFF. The chain couples TRBV5-1 to TRBJ2-2; 9 bases line up with TRBD2. The CDR3 contains 18 residues. CDR1 is SGHRS and CDR2 is YFSETQ in the germline V gene. The J segment lost 0 bases and the V segment lost 1 base, leaving 7 bases of the junction unmatched.